A single sample is the source of the 23 T cell receptor beta chains below, sequenced in a study of blood T cell repertoires in COVID-19. Profiling relied on immunoSEQ multiplex PCR, and the TCRdb table lists in-frame clones only, not all of them. Of about 300,000 clones in the sample, roughly 85% were seen once. The sequenced sample was PBMCs or T cells enriched from blood (not recorded which). These receptors all stem from a woman between 50 and 59 years old who had recovered from COVID-19.

On this clone itself: This sample includes further DNA sequences coding for the same CDR3. The chain couples TRBV7-2 to TRBJ1-2; 8 bases align to TRBD1. The germline gives CDR1 SGHTA, CDR2 FQGNSA. The trim removed 1 base at V and 6 bases at J, leaving 10 bases unmatched. The CDR3 totals 16 residues. The CDR3 sequence is CASSLGPPGQAHGYTF. CDR3 sequence (DNA): TGTGCCAGCAGCTTAGGGCCCCCGGGACAGGCTCATGGCTACACCTTC.

In this sample, this clone turned up once. The chain combines TRBV27 with TRBJ2-4; the D is unclear. The V gene lost 4 bases and the J gene lost 2 bases, with 12 bases spanning the gap. The germline V gene has CDR1 MNHEY and CDR2 SMNVEV (reference sequence). This CDR3 contains 15 residues. CDR3 loop: CASSSFRAPKNIQYF. Written as DNA, the CDR3 is TGTGCCAGCAGTTCTTTCCGAGCCCCCAAAAACATTCAGTACTTC.

This chain joins TRBV11-2 and TRBJ2-1; 8 bases fit TRBD2. The CDR3 has 15 amino acids. V lost 5 bases, J lost 8 bases, and 11 bases stayed unmatched. The germline CDR1 and CDR2 sequences are SGHAT and FQNNGV. CDR3 in amino acids: CASSGVAGRFHEQFF. The CDR3 nucleotides are TGTGCCAGCAGCGGAGTAGCGGGGAGGTTCCATGAGCAGTTCTTC.

The J gene is TRBJ1-2, the V gene TRBV28; D may be TRBD1 (6 bases). Trimming removed 5 bases from V and 3 bases from J, with 19 bases in between. Per the germline V gene, CDR1 is MDHEN and CDR2 is SYDVKM. The CDR3 contains 16 residues. The CDR3 region is CASSPISGWGHYGYTF. CDR3 in DNA: TGTGCCAGCAGTCCGATCTCAGGGTGGGGGCACTATGGCTACACCTTC.

J is TRBJ2-7 and V is TRBV5-4; perhaps TRBD2 as D (6 bases). CDR3 size: 14 residues. Germline CDR1 is SGHNT and CDR2 is YYREEE (reference sequence). With 2 bases removed from V and 1 base from J, the gap between germline ends came to 10 bases. The CDR3 loop is CASSFSGSSYEQYF. The DNA for the CDR3 is TGTGCCAGCAGCTTTAGCGGTTCTTCCTACGAGCAGTACTTC.

Regarding this clone: This CDR3 is also generated by other DNA sequences in the sample. V gene TRBV30 combines with J gene TRBJ1-5; D might be TRBD1 (6 bases). V lost 5 bases, J lost 4 bases, and 12 bases lay in between. Germline CDR1 is GTSNPN and CDR2 is SVGIG (reference sequence). This CDR3 contains 13 residues. The CDR3 loop is CAWAGQGNQPQHF. The CDR3 DNA reads TGTGCCTGGGCTGGGCAGGGGAATCAGCCCCAGCATTTT.

The genes are TRBV7-2 and TRBJ2-1, with 11 positions matching TRBD2. With V trimmed by 3 bases and J by 5 bases, 6 bases remained unmatched. This CDR3 has 16 residues. Per germline, CDR1 SGHTA and CDR2 FQGNSA. CDR3 sequence reads: CASSFPTSGTNNEQFF. The CDR3 nucleotides read TGTGCCAGCAGCTTTCCGACTAGCGGGACTAACAATGAGCAGTTCTTC. Full variable domain (remainder filled in from reference TRBV7-2 and TRBJ2-1): GAGVSQSPSNKVTEKGKDVELRCDPISGHTALYWYRQSLGQGLEFLIYFQGNSAPDKSGLPSDRFSAERTGGSVSTLTIQRTQQEDSAVYLCASSFPTSGTNNEQFFGPGTRLTVL.

This chain uses TRBV19 with TRBJ2-7; TRBD1 agrees at 9 bases. This CDR3 has 13 residues. Losses at the gene ends were 8 bases for V and 2 bases for J; bases not matched to a gene: 4. Per germline, CDR1 LNHDA and CDR2 SQIVND (reference sequence). The DNA for the CDR3 is TGTGCCAGTGGGGACAGGGATACCTACGAGCAGTACTTC. Encoded protein: CASGDRDTYEQYF. The variable domain in full, with the rest retrieved from reference TRBV19 and TRBJ2-7, is DGGITQSPKYLFRKEGQNVTLSCEQNLNHDAMYWYRQDPGQGLRLIYYSQIVNDFQKGDIAEGYSVSREKKESFPLTVTSAQKNPTAFYLCASGDRDTYEQYFGPGTRLTVT.

This chain uses TRBV5-1 with TRBJ1-3, with D tentatively TRBD1 (6 bases). Germline values: CDR1 SGHRS, CDR2 YFSETQ. The CDR3 spans 15 residues. Trimming left V 0 bases short and J 3 bases short, with 10 bases between. CDR3 protein: CASSLGHRDGNTIYF. The CDR3 bases are TGCGCCAGCAGCTTGGGCCACAGGGATGGAAACACCATATATTTT.

This rearrangement joins TRBV5-1 to TRBJ2-1; D gene ambiguous. The CDR3 is made up of 11 amino acids. Germline V gene sequence: CDR1 SGHRS, CDR2 YFSETQ. The V end was cut by 5 bases, the J end by 8 bases, with 8 bases between. The CDR3 reads CASRATDEQFF. As DNA, the CDR3 is TGCGCCAGCAGAGCCACCGATGAGCAGTTCTTC.

The chain has TRBV9 and TRBJ2-1, with TRBD2 identical over 12 bases. The CDR3 covers 16 residues. Germline lookup yields CDR1 SGDLS and CDR2 YYNGEE. The J segment lost 4 bases and the V segment lost 0 bases, leaving 2 bases of the junction unmatched. The chain's CDR3 is CASSVGTSGIYNEQFF. CDR3 in DNA: TGTGCCAGCAGCGTAGGGACTAGCGGGATATACAATGAGCAGTTCTTC.

The chain couples TRBV19 to TRBJ1-5; 7 nucleotides line up with TRBD1. Germline V gives CDR1 LNHDA, CDR2 SQIVND (reference sequence). The CDR3 is 14 residues long. V lost 4 bases and J lost 7; bases outside the gene matches: 7. The CDR3 sequence: CASSNGDRAQPQHF. The CDR3 region has the DNA TGTGCCAGTAGTAACGGGGACAGAGCCCAGCCCCAGCATTTT.

This sequence joins TRBV9 and TRBJ1-6, with D uncertain. Trimming removed 3 bases from V and 8 bases from J, with 9 bases in between. The CDR3 is 13 residues long. The V gene's germline CDR1 is SGDLS and CDR2 YYNGEE. CDR3 sequence: CASSARTDSPLHF. The CDR3 DNA is TGTGCCAGCAGCGCCCGCACAGATTCACCCCTCCACTTT.

The CDR3 is CASSPLEFATNEKLFF. CDR3 coding DNA: TGCGCCAGCAGCCCGCTCGAGTTTGCAACTAATGAAAAACTGTTTTTT. The chain carries TRBV4-1 and TRBJ1-4; no firm D call. Trimming took off 4 bases at V and 0 bases at J, with 12 bases between the two ends. Germline V gives CDR1 MGHRA, CDR2 YSYEKL. CDR3 length equals 16 residues.

This clone was observed a handful of times. CDR3 nucleotides: TGTGCCAGTAGTATTATGAGCGGGGGGAACAATGAGCAGTTCTTC. It translates to CASSIMSGGNNEQFF. The chain joins TRBV19 to TRBJ2-1, with TRBD2 identical over 9 bases. The J segment lost 5 bases and the V segment lost 3 bases, leaving 5 bases of the junction unmatched. CDR1 is LNHDA, CDR2 SQIVND, per germline (reference sequence). The CDR3 consists of 15 residues. Full variable domain (rest looked up from reference TRBV19 and TRBJ2-1): DGGITQSPKYLFRKEGQNVTLSCEQNLNHDAMYWYRQDPGQGLRLIYYSQIVNDFQKGDIAEGYSVSREKKESFPLTVTSAQKNPTAFYLCASSIMSGGNNEQFFGPGTRLTVL.

This rearrangement joins TRBV4-2 to TRBJ2-1, with TRBD2 matching 15 bases. CDR1 is LGHNA, CDR2 YNFKEQ, per germline. The CDR3 consists of 17 residues. Unmatched junction bases numbered 3, after V lost 3 bases and J lost 3 bases. CDR3 bases: TGTGCCAGCAGCCAGGCGGGACTAGCGGGAGGCTACAATGAGCAGTTCTTC. Translated: CASSQAGLAGGYNEQFF.

This clone appeared a single time. This chain links TRBV5-1 with TRBJ2-1; TRBD2 agrees at 9 bases. Germline V CDR1 and CDR2: SGHRS, YFSETQ. With V trimmed by 4 bases and J by 15 bases, 11 bases remained unmatched. This CDR3 contains 13 residues. The CDR3 loop reads CASSPDTSGRVFF. DNA for the CDR3: TGCGCCAGCAGCCCGGATACTAGCGGGCGGGTGTTCTTC.

This clone has just one count. The chain uses TRBV7-2 and TRBJ2-5, with TRBD2 identical over 12 bases. Germline assignment: CDR1 SGHTA and CDR2 FQGNSA. The V and J ends lost 6 bases and 2 bases, in that order; junction bases with no gene match: 4. The CDR3 sequence is 15 residues long. The CDR3 reads CASSRLAGGQETQYF. CDR3 nucleotide sequence: TGTGCCAGCAGTCGTCTAGCGGGAGGGCAAGAGACCCAGTACTTC.

The chain recombines TRBV6-2 or TRBV6-3 with TRBJ2-3; 9 bases are shared with TRBD2. Germline V gene data show CDR1 as MNHEY and CDR2 as SVGEGT. CDR3 length equals 18 residues. V lost 0 bases to trimming and J lost 1 base; unmatched junction nucleotides: 8. In nucleotides, the CDR3 is TGTGCCAGCAGTTACTCGAAGGTTGAGCGGGGGGGCACAGATACGCAGTATTTT. Encoded protein: CASSYSKVERGGTDTQYF.

The V gene is TRBV3-1 (or the pseudogene TRBV3-2), the J gene TRBJ2-2; a weak D match, TRBD2 (6 bases). The V gene lost 0 bases and the J gene lost 6 bases, with 20 bases spanning the gap. The CDR3 runs to 18 residues. Germline V gives CDR1 LGHDT, CDR2 YNNKEL (reference sequence). The CDR3 bases are TGTGCCAGCAGCCAAGAAAGGAGGGCCTCATTCGTGTCCGGGGAGCTGTTTTTT. Its protein product is CASSQERRASFVSGELFF.

The chain couples TRBV19 to TRBJ1-2, with a tentative D call TRBD1 (6 bases). V lost 3 bases and J 5 bases, leaving 16 bases between the germline ends. The CDR3 consists of 15 residues. The germline V gene encodes CDR1 LNHDA and CDR2 SQIVND (reference sequence). The CDR3 loop reads CASSIRGATYYGYTF. The CDR3 coding sequence is TGTGCCAGTAGTATTCGGGGGGCGACTTATTATGGCTACACCTTC. Together with reference TRBV19 and TRBJ1-2, the CDR3 gives the full variable domain: DGGITQSPKYLFRKEGQNVTLSCEQNLNHDAMYWYRQDPGQGLRLIYYSQIVNDFQKGDIAEGYSVSREKKESFPLTVTSAQKNPTAFYLCASSIRGATYYGYTFGSGTRLTVV.

The chain links TRBV30 to TRBJ2-2, with D perhaps matching TRBD2 (5 bases). The germline V gene has CDR1 GTSNPN and CDR2 SVGIG (reference sequence). The CDR3 is 14 amino acids. The ends were cut back, 4 bases at V and 3 bases at J, with 12 bases in the middle. CDR3 DNA sequence: TGTGCCTGGATAGGTAGCGTGGACACCGGGGAGCTGTTTTTT. Residues: CAWIGSVDTGELFF.

V gene TRBV18 combines with J gene TRBJ1-1; 8 bases match TRBD1. The V segment lost 4 bases and the J segment 1 base; nucleotides outside the gene matches: 2. Germline CDR1 and CDR2: KGHSH and LQKENI. The CDR3 has 14 residues. CDR3 DNA: TGTGCCAGCTCACAGGACAGGGAGAACACTGAAGCTTTCTTT. Residues: CASSQDRENTEAFF.